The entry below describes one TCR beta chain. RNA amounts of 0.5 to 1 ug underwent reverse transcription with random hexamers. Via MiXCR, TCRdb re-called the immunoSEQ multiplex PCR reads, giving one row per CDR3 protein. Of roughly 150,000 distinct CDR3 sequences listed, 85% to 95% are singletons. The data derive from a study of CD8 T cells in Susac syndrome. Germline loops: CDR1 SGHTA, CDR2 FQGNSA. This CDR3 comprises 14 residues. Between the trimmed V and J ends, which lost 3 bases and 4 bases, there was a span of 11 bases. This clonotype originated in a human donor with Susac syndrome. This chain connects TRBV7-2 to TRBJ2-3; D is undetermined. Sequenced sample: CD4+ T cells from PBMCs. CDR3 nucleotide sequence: TGTGCCAGCAGCTTGCGTCCTGGCCCAGATACGCAGTATTTT. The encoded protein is CASSLRPGPDTQYF.